The 20 T cell receptor beta chains below all came from one sample that was sequenced in a study of T cells after yellow fever vaccination. Each CDR3 protein is one row after TCRdb ran MiXCR on the 5' RACE reads. Of more than 450,000 distinct CDR3 sequences in the sample, roughly a fifth were seen once. The sequencing used PBMCs, collected roughly 20 days after the first yellow fever vaccination. The receptors were gathered from a man aged 18 to 30 who received the YFV17D yellow fever vaccine.

The genes are TRBV6-4 and TRBJ2-7; D call uncertain. The V gene's germline CDR1 is MRHNA and CDR2 SNTAGT. With 4 bases removed from V and 9 bases from J, the gap between germline ends came to 16 bases. There are 13 residues in the CDR3. This chain's CDR3 is CASSVAQRKMQYV. CDR3 DNA: TGTGCCAGCAGTGTGGCACAGAGAAAAATGCAGTACGTC.

This chain links TRBV10-3 with TRBJ2-3; 7 bases fit TRBD2. The germline V gene encodes CDR1 ENHRY and CDR2 SYGVKD. The CDR3 contains 14 residues. J was trimmed by 4 bases and V by 6 bases; bases with no gene match: 7. CDR3: CAIRPAGRSDTQYF. DNA for the CDR3: TGTGCCATCAGGCCAGCGGGGCGATCAGATACGCAGTATTTT.

The chain joins TRBV7-2 to TRBJ1-2, with 7 bases identical to TRBD1. V lost 1 base, J lost 13 bases, and 3 bases stayed unmatched. CDR1 is SGHTA, CDR2 FQGNSA, per germline. The CDR3 has 11 amino acids. In nucleotides, the CDR3 is TGTGCCAGCAGCTTAGGAGACAGGGCCACCTTC. Protein: CASSLGDRATF.

This clonotype was recorded a few times. The V call is TRBV7-2, the J call TRBJ1-1; D not certain. V was trimmed by 0 bases and J by 5 bases, leaving 7 bases between them. CDR1 is SGHTA, CDR2 FQGNSA, per germline. The CDR3 runs 13 residues. The CDR3 is CASSLALQTEAFF. CDR3 bases: TGTGCCAGCAGCTTAGCGCTACAGACTGAAGCTTTCTTT.

The J gene is TRBJ2-5, the V gene TRBV28; TRBD2 might be the D (6 bases). This CDR3 is 15 amino acids long. CDR1 MDHEN and CDR2 SYDVKM come from the germline V gene. Trimming left V 3 bases short and J 4 bases short, with 15 bases between. The CDR3 loop reads CASSLPRGAGETQYF. CDR3 sequence (DNA): TGTGCCAGCAGTTTGCCTCGGGGAGCGGGAGAGACCCAGTACTTC. The variable domain in full, completed from reference TRBV28 and TRBJ2-5, reads DVKVTQSSRYLVKRTGEKVFLECVQDMDHENMFWYRQDPGLGLRLIYFSYDVKMKEKGDIPEGYSVSREKKERFSLILESASTNQTSMYLCASSLPRGAGETQYFGPGTRLLVL.

This chain links TRBV11-2 with TRBJ2-7; 11 nucleotides match TRBD1. The CDR3 has 15 residues. V was pared by 4 bases and J by 2 bases, with 4 bases of the junction left unmatched. Per germline, CDR1 SGHAT and CDR2 FQNNGV. The CDR3 DNA reads TGTGCCAGCAGCTCACCGGGACAGGGGGCCTACGAGCAGTACTTC. Amino acids: CASSSPGQGAYEQYF.

The chain recombines TRBV10-3 with TRBJ2-3, with 12 bases identical to TRBD2. The CDR3 length is 14 residues. The germline gives CDR1 ENHRY, CDR2 SYGVKD. V shed 10 bases and J 2 bases; nucleotides not matched to a gene: 4. This CDR3 is CATGLAGPTDTQYF. The CDR3 DNA is TGTGCCACCGGACTAGCGGGACCCACAGATACGCAGTATTTT.

This clonotype has just one count. V and J are TRBV7-6 and TRBJ2-2, with D perhaps given as TRBD1 or TRBD2 (6 bases each). CDR3 size: 13 residues. The germline V gene encodes CDR1 SGHVS and CDR2 FNYEAQ. Trimming took 4 bases from V and 6 from J, leaving 9 bases between them. The CDR3 here is CASSSRGPGELFF. The CDR3, as DNA: TGTGCCAGCAGCTCCCGGGGGCCCGGGGAGCTGTTTTTT.

The CDR3 loop is CASSYPGENIQYF. Here the CDR3 DNA reads TGTGCCAGCAGTTACCCGGGGGAAAACATTCAGTACTTC. The chain employs TRBV6-6 and TRBJ2-4, with D perhaps TRBD2 (6 bases). The CDR3 extends over 13 amino acids. The V and J ends lost 2 bases and 5 bases respectively, with 7 bases between them. Per germline, CDR1 MNHNY and CDR2 SVGAGI (reference sequence).

The chain employs TRBV28 and TRBJ1-2; D not certain. Trimming took 7 bases from V and 4 from J, leaving 13 bases between them. The CDR3 runs 13 residues. Germline V gene data show CDR1 as MDHEN and CDR2 as SYDVKM. The CDR3 loop is CASITSGVYGYTF. CDR3 in DNA: TGTGCCAGCATCACCTCTGGGGTCTATGGCTACACCTTC.

This chain uses TRBV4-3 with TRBJ2-2, with D possibly being TRBD1 or TRBD2 (5 bases each). The CDR3 is 19 amino acids. Trimming took off 1 base at V and 0 bases at J, with 18 bases between the two ends. The germline gives CDR1 LGHNA, CDR2 YSLEER. Here the CDR3 reads CASSQAAWGRFTNTGELFF. The CDR3 region has the DNA TGCGCCAGCAGCCAAGCTGCATGGGGACGATTTACGAACACCGGGGAGCTGTTTTTT.

The V gene is TRBV6-1, the J gene TRBJ2-3, with 8 bases identical to TRBD1. CDR1 is MNHNS, CDR2 SASEGT, per germline. The CDR3 contains 14 residues. V trimming: 6 bases; J trimming: 0 bases; junction bases outside the gene matches: 2. The CDR3, as DNA: TGTGCCAGCAGGTGGACAGGGAGCACAGATACGCAGTATTTT. It yields the protein CASRWTGSTDTQYF.

The CDR3 DNA is TGTGCCAGCTTTCGGGGCACTGAAGCTTTCTTT. Residues: CASFRGTEAFF. The rearrangement joins TRBV12-3 or TRBV12-4 to TRBJ1-1; D uncertain. V gave up 8 bases and J gave up 4 bases, with 8 bases separating them. The CDR3 contains 11 residues.

This clonotype was seen a handful of times. The DNA for the CDR3 is TGTGCCAGCTCACCGTTTGAGGGAGGGGAAGAGACCCAGTACTTC. Translated, it gives CASSPFEGGEETQYF. The V and J genes are TRBV18 and TRBJ2-5, with 7 bases that match TRBD2. The V segment lost 3 bases and the J segment 3 bases; nucleotides outside the gene matches: 7. There are 15 residues in the CDR3. Germline V gene sequence: CDR1 KGHSH, CDR2 LQKENI.

This clonotype was counted many times. The chain has TRBV18 and TRBJ2-5; D is undetermined. The V gene lost 8 bases and the J gene lost 5 bases, with 12 bases spanning the gap. CDR1 and CDR2 (germline): KGHSH, LQKENI. This CDR3 has 12 residues. In nucleotides, the CDR3 is TGTGCCAGCAGTCCGCTCGGGGAGACCCAGTACTTC. Encoded protein: CASSPLGETQYF. Looking up the rest from reference TRBV18 and TRBJ2-5 gives the full variable domain: NAGVMQNPRHLVRRRGQEARLRCSPMKGHSHVYWYRQLPEEGLKFMVYLQKENIIDESGMPKERFSAEFPKEGPSILRIQQVVRGDSAAYFCASSPLGETQYFGPGTRLLVL.

This clonotype was seen repeatedly, ten times or more. V usage is TRBV27 and J usage is TRBJ2-7; D call uncertain. This CDR3 is built from 12 residues. Germline V lookup: CDR1 MNHEY, CDR2 SMNVEV (reference sequence). Trimming pared 6 bases from V and 2 bases from J, leaving 8 bases between. CDR3: CASRFNAYEQYF. CDR3 nucleotides: TGTGCCAGCAGATTTAATGCCTACGAGCAGTACTTC.

This rearrangement joins TRBV3-1 to TRBJ2-6; 8 nucleotides align to TRBD1. The V and J ends lost 2 bases and 0 bases, in that order; junction bases with no gene match: 12. CDR1 is LGHDT and CDR2 is YNNKEL in the germline V gene (reference sequence). CDR3 size: 20 residues. CDR3 bases: TGTGCCAGCAGCCAACTCTCAGGGGGCACTGAAGACTCTGGGGCCAACGTCCTGACTTTC. This encodes CASSQLSGGTEDSGANVLTF. Filled out from reference TRBV3-1 and TRBJ2-6, the complete variable domain reads DTAVSQTPKYLVTQMGNDKSIKCEQNLGHDTMYWYKQDSKKFLKIMFSYNNKELIINETVPNRFSPKSPDKAHLNLHINSLELGDSAVYFCASSQLSGGTEDSGANVLTFGAGSRLTVL.

This clonotype was seen only a few times. This chain joins TRBV7-9 and TRBJ2-7, with D possibly matching TRBD2 (6 bases). Trimming took 1 base from V and 6 from J, leaving 16 bases between them. From germline, CDR1 is SEHNR and CDR2 FQNEAQ (reference sequence). The CDR3 totals 15 residues. DNA for the CDR3: TGTGCCAGCAGCTTAGTATCCCTTAGGGGAGGCGAGCAGTACGTC. This translates into CASSLVSLRGGEQYV.

The chain carries TRBV6-2 or TRBV6-3 and TRBJ2-7, with TRBD1 identical over 8 bases. Germline V gene data show CDR1 as MNHEY and CDR2 as SVGEGT. Unmatched junction bases numbered 4, after V lost 9 bases and J lost 3 bases. This CDR3 comprises 12 residues. The CDR3 region is CASGQGLYEQYF. The DNA for the CDR3 is TGTGCCAGTGGACAGGGTCTCTACGAGCAGTACTTC.

This clonotype turned up a few times. The chain employs TRBV20-1 and TRBJ1-5; D is uncertain. V was cut by 0 bases and J by 5 bases, with 14 bases left in between. Germline V lookup: CDR1 DFQATT, CDR2 SNEGSKA (reference sequence). The CDR3 is 15 amino acids. The CDR3 DNA follows: TGCAGTGCTAGAGAGGGAGCCAGTTCGCATCAGCCCCAGCATTTT. Its translation: CSAREGASSHQPQHF.